The 3 T cell receptor beta chains listed next were all sequenced from one sample in a study of cytomegalovirus exposure and HLA in healthy donors. The study ran its PCR with 60 Vbeta and 13 Jbeta primers. Produced via immunoSEQ multiplex PCR; TCRdb's table is partial and in-frame only. The sample is made up of some 67,000 clones, and the top ten hold 1.5% to 2% of it. Sequencing was carried out using PBMCs. The source is a woman under 40 in good health and CMV-seronegative.

The chain recombines TRBV7-3 with TRBJ1-2, with D hard to call. The germline V gene has CDR1 SGHTA and CDR2 FQGTGA. V dropped 5 bases and J dropped 0 bases, with 13 bases sitting between them. The CDR3 has 15 residues. The CDR3 region is CASSPLPAPNYGYTF. The CDR3 coding sequence is TGTGCCAGCAGCCCACTACCGGCCCCTAACTATGGCTACACCTTC.

CDR3 in amino acids: CASGTTGRNIQYF. DNA for the CDR3: TGTGCCAGCGGCACGACAGGTAGAAACATTCAGTACTTC. The rearrangement links TRBV28 to TRBJ2-4; maybe TRBD1 (6 bases). The length of the CDR3 is 13 residues. Germline-derived CDR1 and CDR2 are MDHEN and SYDVKM. V was trimmed by 8 bases and J by 6 bases, leaving 14 bases between them. Full variable domain (missing parts from reference TRBV28 and TRBJ2-4): DVKVTQSSRYLVKRTGEKVFLECVQDMDHENMFWYRQDPGLGLRLIYFSYDVKMKEKGDIPEGYSVSREKKERFSLILESASTNQTSMYLCASGTTGRNIQYFGAGTRLSVL.

V usage is TRBV6-5 and J usage is TRBJ2-3; a possible D gene is TRBD2 (5 bases). Germline assignment: CDR1 MNHEY and CDR2 SVGAGI. The V and J ends lost 5 bases and 0 bases respectively, with 12 bases between them. The CDR3 has 15 residues. The CDR3 is CASSLWGASTDTQYF. The CDR3 DNA reads as TGTGCCAGCAGTCTCTGGGGAGCTAGCACAGATACGCAGTATTTT.